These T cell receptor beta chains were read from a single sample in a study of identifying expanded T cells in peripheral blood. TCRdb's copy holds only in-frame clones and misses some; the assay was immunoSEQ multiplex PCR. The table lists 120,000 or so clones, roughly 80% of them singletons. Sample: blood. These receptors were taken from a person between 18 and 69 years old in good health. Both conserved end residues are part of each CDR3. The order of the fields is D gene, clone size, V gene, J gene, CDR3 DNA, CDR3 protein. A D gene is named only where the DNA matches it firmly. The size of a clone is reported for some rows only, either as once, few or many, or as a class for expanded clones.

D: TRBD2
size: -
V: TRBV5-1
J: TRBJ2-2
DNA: TGCGCCAGCAGCGGTACCGGGACTAGCGGGCCAGACGCGAACACCGGGGAGCTGTTTTTT
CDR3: CASSGTGTSGPDANTGELFF

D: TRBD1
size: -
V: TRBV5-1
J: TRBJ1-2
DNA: TGCGCCAGCAGGCTTCCGGGACAGGACTATGGCTACACCTTC
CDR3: CASRLPGQDYGYTF

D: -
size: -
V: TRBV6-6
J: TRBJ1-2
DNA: TGTGCCAGCAGTTACCCCTCAGGGACTCTGAAGGAGGGCTACACCTTC
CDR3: CASSYPSGTLKEGYTF

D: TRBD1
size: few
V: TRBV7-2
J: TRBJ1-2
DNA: TGTGCCAGCAGCTTGGGACAGGGAATGGGAAATGGCTACACCTTC
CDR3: CASSLGQGMGNGYTF

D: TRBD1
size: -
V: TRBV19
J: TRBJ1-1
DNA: TGTGCCAGTAGTCCACGATACAGGGGATCGGCTACTGAAGCTTTCTTT
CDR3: CASSPRYRGSATEAFF

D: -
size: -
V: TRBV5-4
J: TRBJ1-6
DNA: TGTGCCAGCAGCTTGATGGGGAGGGGGAATTCACCCCTCCACTTT
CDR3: CASSLMGRGNSPLHF

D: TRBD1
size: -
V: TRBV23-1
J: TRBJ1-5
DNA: TGCGCCAGCAGTCGGTGGAACGTAGGACAGGACAGCAATCAGCCCCAGCATTTT
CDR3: CASSRWNVGQDSNQPQHF

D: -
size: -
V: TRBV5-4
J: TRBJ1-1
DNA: TGTGCCAGCAGCTCCCCCCAACAGGGGAACACTGAAGCTTTCTTT
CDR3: CASSSPQQGNTEAFF

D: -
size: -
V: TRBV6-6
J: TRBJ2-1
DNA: TGTGCCAGCAGTTACCGCGGAGGGGTGGGGAATGAGCAGTTCTTC
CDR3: CASSYRGGVGNEQFF

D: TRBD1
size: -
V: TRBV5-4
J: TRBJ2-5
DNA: TGTGCCAGCAGCCTCGGGACAGGGGAGACCCAGTACTTC
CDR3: CASSLGTGETQYF

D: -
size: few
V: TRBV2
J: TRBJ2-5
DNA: TGTGCCAGCAGTGAGGTAGTAGGGTTCGGAGGGCAAGAGACCCAGTACTTC
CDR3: CASSEVVGFGGQETQYF

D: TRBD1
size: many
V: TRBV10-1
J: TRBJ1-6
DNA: TGCGCCAGCAGTAATCCCCCGGGACAGATAAATTCACCCCTCCACTTT
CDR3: CASSNPPGQINSPLHF

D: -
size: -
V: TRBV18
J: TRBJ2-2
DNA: TGTGCCAGCTCACCATCCGGGCACGGGGAGCTGTTTTTT
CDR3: CASSPSGHGELFF

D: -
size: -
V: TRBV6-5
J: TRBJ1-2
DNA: TGTGCCAGCAGTTACGATGGGACGGACTATGGCTACACCTTC
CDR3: CASSYDGTDYGYTF

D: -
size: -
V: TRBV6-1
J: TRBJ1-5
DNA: TGTGCCAGCAGTGTCGAGGGGGGAAGCAATCAGCCCCAGCATTTT
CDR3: CASSVEGGSNQPQHF

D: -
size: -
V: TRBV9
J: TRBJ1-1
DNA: TGTGCCAGCAGCGTAGATGGGGCGGTGGACACTGAAGCTTTCTTT
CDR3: CASSVDGAVDTEAFF

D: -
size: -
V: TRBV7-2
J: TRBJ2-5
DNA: TGTGCCAGCAGCTTAGGACAGATGACGGAGACCCAGTACTTC
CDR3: CASSLGQMTETQYF

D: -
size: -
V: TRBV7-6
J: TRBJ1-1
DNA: TGTGCCAGCAGCGAGGGACCCCGGCTGGGCACTGAAGCTTTCTTT
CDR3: CASSEGPRLGTEAFF

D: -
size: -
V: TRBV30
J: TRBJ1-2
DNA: TGTGCCTGGAGGACCCCGGGGGGCTACACCTTC
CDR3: CAWRTPGGYTF

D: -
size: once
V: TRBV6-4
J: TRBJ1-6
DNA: TGTGCCAGCAGTCAATACGCTCATAATTCACCCCTCCACTTT
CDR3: CASSQYAHNSPLHF

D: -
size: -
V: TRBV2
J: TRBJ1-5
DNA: TGTGCCAGCAGTGGAGCGGCAGACCTTAGCAATCAGCCCCAGCATTTT
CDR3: CASSGAADLSNQPQHF

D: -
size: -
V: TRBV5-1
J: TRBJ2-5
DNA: TGCGCCAGCAGCTTGTCGCAGGCGACGAAACAAGAGACCCAGTACTTC
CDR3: CASSLSQATKQETQYF

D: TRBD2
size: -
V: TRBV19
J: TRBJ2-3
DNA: TGTGCCAGTAGTATGGGGCGGGGGGGCACAGATACGCAGTATTTT
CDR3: CASSMGRGGTDTQYF

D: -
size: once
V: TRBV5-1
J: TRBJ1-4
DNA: TGCGCCAGCAGTCAAGGGAGAGAGGGGAGGAATGAAAAACTGTTTTTT
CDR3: CASSQGREGRNEKLFF

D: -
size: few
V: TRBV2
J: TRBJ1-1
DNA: TGTGCCAGCAGTGTAGAGGCGAACACTGAAGCTTTCTTT
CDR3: CASSVEANTEAFF

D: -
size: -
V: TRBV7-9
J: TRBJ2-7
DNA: TGTGCCAGCAGCCCGACCAGAGGCCGAAAGACCTACGAGCAGTACTTC
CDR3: CASSPTRGRKTYEQYF

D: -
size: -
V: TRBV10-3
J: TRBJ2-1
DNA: TGTGCCATCAGTGAGTCATGGAGATATGAGCAGTTCTTC
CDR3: CAISESWRYEQFF

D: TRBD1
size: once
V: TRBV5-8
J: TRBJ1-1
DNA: TGTGCCAGCAGCTTGGGGAGGACAGGGCTCAACACTGAAGCTTTCTTT
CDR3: CASSLGRTGLNTEAFF

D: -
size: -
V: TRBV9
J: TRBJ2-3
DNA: TGTGCCAGCAGCGTAAACCCACAGGCGGAAGATACGCAGTATTTT
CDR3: CASSVNPQAEDTQYF